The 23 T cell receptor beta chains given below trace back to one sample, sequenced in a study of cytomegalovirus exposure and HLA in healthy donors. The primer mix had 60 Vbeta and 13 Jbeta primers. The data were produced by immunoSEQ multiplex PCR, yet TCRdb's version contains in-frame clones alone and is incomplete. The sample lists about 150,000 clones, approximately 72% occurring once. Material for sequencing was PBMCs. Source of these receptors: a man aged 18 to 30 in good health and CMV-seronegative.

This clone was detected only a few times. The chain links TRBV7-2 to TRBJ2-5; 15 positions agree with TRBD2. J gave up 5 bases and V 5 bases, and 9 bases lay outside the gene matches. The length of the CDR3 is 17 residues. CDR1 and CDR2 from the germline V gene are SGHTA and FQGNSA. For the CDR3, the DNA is TGTGCCAGCAGCCCGGGACTAGCGGGGGGCCCTCGTGAGACCCAGTACTTC. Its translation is CASSPGLAGGPRETQYF.

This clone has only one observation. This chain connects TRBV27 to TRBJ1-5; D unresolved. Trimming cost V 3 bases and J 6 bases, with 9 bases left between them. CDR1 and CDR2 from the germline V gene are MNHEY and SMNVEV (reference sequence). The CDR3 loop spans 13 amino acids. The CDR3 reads CASSFTEGQPQHF. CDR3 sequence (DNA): TGTGCCAGCAGTTTCACCGAGGGTCAGCCCCAGCATTTT.

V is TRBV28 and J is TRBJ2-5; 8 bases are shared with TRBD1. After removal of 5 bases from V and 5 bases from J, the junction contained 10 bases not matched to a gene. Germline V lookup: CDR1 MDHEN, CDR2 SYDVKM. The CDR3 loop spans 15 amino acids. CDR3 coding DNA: TGTGCCAGCAGTCCCTGGACAGGGAATAGGGAGACCCAGTACTTC. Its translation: CASSPWTGNRETQYF. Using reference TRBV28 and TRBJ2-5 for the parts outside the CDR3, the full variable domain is DVKVTQSSRYLVKRTGEKVFLECVQDMDHENMFWYRQDPGLGLRLIYFSYDVKMKEKGDIPEGYSVSREKKERFSLILESASTNQTSMYLCASSPWTGNRETQYFGPGTRLLVL.

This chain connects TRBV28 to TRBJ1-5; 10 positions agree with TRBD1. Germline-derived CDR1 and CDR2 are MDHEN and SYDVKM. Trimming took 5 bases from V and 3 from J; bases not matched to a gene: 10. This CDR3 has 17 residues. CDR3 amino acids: CASSTAAGQGVNQPQHF. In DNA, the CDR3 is TGTGCCAGCAGTACCGCGGCCGGACAGGGGGTCAATCAGCCCCAGCATTTT.

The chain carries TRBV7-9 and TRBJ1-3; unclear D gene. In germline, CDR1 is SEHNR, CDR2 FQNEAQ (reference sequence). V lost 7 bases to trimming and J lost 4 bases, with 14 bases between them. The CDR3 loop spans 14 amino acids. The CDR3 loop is CASTAGVAGNTIYF. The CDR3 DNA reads TGTGCCAGCACCGCCGGGGTAGCGGGAAACACCATATATTTT. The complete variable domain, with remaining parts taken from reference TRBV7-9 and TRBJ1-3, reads DTGVSQNPRHKITKRGQNVTFRCDPISEHNRLYWYRQTLGQGPEFLTYFQNEAQLEKSRLLSDRFSAERPKGSFSTLEIQRTEQGDSAMYLCASTAGVAGNTIYFGEGSWLTVV.

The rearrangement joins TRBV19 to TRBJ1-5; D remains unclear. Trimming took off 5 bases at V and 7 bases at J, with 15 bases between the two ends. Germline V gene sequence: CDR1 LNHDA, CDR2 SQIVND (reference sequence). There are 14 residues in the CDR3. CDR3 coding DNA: TGTGCCAGTAGTCCCAGAACTTGGGAGCAGCCCCAGCATTTT. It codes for CASSPRTWEQPQHF.

This CDR3 reads CASSSSGQGGTGELFF. The CDR3 DNA reads TGTGCCAGCAGCTCTTCGGGACAGGGGGGCACCGGGGAGCTGTTTTTT. This chain uses TRBV7-3 with TRBJ2-2, with TRBD1 matching 11 bases. After removal of 4 bases from V and 4 bases from J, the junction contained 5 bases not matched to a gene. This CDR3 spans 16 amino acids. The germline gives CDR1 SGHTA, CDR2 FQGTGA.

Here the CDR3 reads CSVGGTSNTGELFF. In DNA form, the CDR3 reads TGCAGCGTTGGGGGGACATCGAACACCGGGGAGCTGTTTTTT. The chain recombines TRBV29-1 with TRBJ2-2; D possibly corresponds to TRBD1 (6 bases). The CDR3 extends over 14 amino acids. Trimming stripped 4 bases from V and 0 bases from J, with 9 bases between. Germline-derived CDR1 and CDR2 are SQVTM and ANQGSEA.

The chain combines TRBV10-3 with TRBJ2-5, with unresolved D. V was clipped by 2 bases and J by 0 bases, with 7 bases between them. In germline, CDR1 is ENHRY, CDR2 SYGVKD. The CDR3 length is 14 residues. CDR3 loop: CAISETEYQETQYF. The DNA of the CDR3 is TGTGCCATCAGTGAGACAGAGTACCAAGAGACCCAGTACTTC.

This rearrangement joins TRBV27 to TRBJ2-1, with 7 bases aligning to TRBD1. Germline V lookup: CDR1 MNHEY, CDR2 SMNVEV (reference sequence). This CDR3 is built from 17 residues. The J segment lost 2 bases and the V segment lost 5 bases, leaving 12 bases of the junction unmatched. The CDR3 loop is CASSPSTGEWAYNEQFF. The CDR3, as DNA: TGTGCCAGCAGTCCCAGCACAGGGGAATGGGCCTACAATGAGCAGTTCTTC.

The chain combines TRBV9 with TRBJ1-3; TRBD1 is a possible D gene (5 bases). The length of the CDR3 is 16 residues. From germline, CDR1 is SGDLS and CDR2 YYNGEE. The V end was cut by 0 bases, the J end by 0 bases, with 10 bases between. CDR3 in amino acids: CASSVDRQHSGNTIYF. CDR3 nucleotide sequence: TGTGCCAGCAGCGTAGACCGACAGCACTCTGGAAACACCATATATTTT.

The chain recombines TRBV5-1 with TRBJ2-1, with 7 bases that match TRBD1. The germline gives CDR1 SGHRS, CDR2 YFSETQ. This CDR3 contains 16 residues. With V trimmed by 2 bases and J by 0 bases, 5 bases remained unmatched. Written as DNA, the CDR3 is TGCGCCAGCAGCTTCGGACAGGTAGGCTCCTACAATGAGCAGTTCTTC. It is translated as CASSFGQVGSYNEQFF. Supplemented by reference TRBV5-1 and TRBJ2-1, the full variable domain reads KAGVTQTPRYLIKTRGQQVTLSCSPISGHRSVSWYQQTPGQGLQFLFEYFSETQRNKGNFPGRFSGRQFSNSRSEMNVSTLELGDSALYLCASSFGQVGSYNEQFFGPGTRLTVL.

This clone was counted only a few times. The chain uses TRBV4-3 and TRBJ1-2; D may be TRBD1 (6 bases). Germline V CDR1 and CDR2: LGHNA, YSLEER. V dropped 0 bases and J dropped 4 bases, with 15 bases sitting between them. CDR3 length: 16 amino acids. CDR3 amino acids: CASSQDSGRGGYGYTF. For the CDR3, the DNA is TGCGCCAGCAGCCAAGATTCGGGGAGGGGGGGCTATGGCTACACCTTC.

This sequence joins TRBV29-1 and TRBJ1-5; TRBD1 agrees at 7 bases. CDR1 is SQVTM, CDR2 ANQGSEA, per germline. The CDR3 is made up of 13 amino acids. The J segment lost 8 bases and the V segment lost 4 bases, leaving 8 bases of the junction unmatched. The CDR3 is CSVGEGATKPQHF. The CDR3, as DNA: TGCAGCGTTGGAGAGGGGGCGACGAAGCCCCAGCATTTT.

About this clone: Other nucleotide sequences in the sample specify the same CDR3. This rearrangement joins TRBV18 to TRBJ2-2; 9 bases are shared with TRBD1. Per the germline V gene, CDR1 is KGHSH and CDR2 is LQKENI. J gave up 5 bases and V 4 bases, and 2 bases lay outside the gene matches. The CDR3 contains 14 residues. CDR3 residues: CASSLGTGTGELFF. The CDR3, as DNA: TGTGCCAGCTCACTCGGGACAGGGACCGGGGAGCTGTTTTTT.

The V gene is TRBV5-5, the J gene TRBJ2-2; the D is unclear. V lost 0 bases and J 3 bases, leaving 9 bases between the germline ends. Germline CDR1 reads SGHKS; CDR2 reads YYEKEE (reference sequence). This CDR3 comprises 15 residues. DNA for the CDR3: TGTGCCAGCAGCTTGGTGTCCTCGGACACCGGGGAGCTGTTTTTT. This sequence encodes CASSLVSSDTGELFF.

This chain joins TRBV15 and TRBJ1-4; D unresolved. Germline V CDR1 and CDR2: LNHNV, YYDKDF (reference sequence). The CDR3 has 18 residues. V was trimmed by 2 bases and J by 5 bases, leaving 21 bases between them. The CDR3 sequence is CATSRPGGMGSLNEKLFF. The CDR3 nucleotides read TGTGCCACCAGCAGACCCGGAGGGATGGGATCACTAAATGAAAAACTGTTTTTT.

The CDR3 DNA is TGTGCCAGCACCACCGAGGACCAAGAGACCCAGTACTTC. Protein: CASTTEDQETQYF. The chain links TRBV6-5 to TRBJ2-5; D unclear. CDR3 length: 13 amino acids. The ends were cut back, 7 bases at V and 0 bases at J, with 9 bases in the middle. Germline V gene data show CDR1 as MNHEY and CDR2 as SVGAGI.

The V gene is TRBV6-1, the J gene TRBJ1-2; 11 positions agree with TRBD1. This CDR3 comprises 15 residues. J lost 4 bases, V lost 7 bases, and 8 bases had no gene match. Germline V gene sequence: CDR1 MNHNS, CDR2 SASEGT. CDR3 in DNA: TGTGCCAGCATCAACGGACAGGGGGCTTCCTATGGCTACACCTTC. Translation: CASINGQGASYGYTF.

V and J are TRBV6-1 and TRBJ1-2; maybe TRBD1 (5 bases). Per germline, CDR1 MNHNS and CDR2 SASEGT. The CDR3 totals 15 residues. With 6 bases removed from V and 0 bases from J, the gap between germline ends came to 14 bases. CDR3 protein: CASSQGRGTNYGYTF. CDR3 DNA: TGTGCCAGCAGCCAAGGGAGGGGTACTAACTATGGCTACACCTTC.

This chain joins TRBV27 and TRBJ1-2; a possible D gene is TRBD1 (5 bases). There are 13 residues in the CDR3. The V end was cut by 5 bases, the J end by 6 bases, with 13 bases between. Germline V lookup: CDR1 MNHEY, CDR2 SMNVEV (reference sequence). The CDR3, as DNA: TGTGCCAGCAGTACATCAGGGCAGGATGGCTACACCTTC. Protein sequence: CASSTSGQDGYTF.

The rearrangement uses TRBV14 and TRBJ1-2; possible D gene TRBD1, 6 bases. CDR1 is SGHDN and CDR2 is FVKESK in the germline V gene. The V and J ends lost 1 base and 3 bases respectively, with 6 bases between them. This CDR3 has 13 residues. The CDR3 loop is CASSQGTDYGYTF. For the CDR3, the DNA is TGTGCCAGCAGCCAAGGGACAGACTATGGCTACACCTTC.

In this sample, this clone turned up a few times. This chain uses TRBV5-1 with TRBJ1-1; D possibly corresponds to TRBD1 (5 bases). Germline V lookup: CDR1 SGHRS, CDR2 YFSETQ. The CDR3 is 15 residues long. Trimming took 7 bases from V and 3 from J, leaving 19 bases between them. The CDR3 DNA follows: TGCGCCAGCCTGGCGGGGCAGGGTCTCGACACTGAAGCTTTCTTT. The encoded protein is CASLAGQGLDTEAFF.